This note documents a single T cell receptor beta chain sequence. The entry originates in a study of cytomegalovirus exposure and HLA in healthy donors. It was with 60 Vbeta and 13 Jbeta primers that the PCR ran. The data were produced by immunoSEQ multiplex PCR, yet TCRdb's version contains in-frame clones alone and is incomplete. This sample's table has around 25,000 clones. The TCR sequence derives from a male donor in good health and CMV-seropositive. The sample taken for sequencing was PBMCs.

The CDR3 bases are TGTGCCAGCAGCTCGGGGACAGGGGCTAAGTATGAGCAGTACTTC. Encoded protein: CASSSGTGAKYEQYF. The chain employs TRBV7-9 and TRBJ2-7; TRBD1 agrees at 10 bases. CDR1 SEHNR and CDR2 FQNEAQ come from the germline V gene (reference sequence). The CDR3 is 15 amino acids. V was pared by 4 bases and J by 7 bases, with 10 bases of the junction left unmatched. The variable domain in full, with the rest retrieved from reference TRBV7-9 and TRBJ2-7, is DTGVSQNPRHKITKRGQNVTFRCDPISEHNRLYWYRQTLGQGPEFLTYFQNEAQLEKSRLLSDRFSAERPKGSFSTLEIQRTEQGDSAMYLCASSSGTGAKYEQYFGPGTRLTVT.